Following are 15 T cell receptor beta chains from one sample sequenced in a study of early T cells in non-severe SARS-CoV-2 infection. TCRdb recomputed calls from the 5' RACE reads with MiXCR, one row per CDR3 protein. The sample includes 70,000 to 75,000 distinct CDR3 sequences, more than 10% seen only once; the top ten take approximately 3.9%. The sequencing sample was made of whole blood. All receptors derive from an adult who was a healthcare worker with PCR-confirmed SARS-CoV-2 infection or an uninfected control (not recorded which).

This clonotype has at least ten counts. DNA for the CDR3: TGTGCCAGCAGCCAAAGGCGGGACAGGAGGTACAATGAGCAGTTCTTC. As protein: CASSQRRDRRYNEQFF. The V and J genes are TRBV28 and TRBJ2-1, with 8 bases that match TRBD1. The length of the CDR3 is 16 residues. From germline, CDR1 is MDHEN and CDR2 SYDVKM. Unmatched junction bases numbered 11, after V lost 6 bases and J lost 4 bases. The full variable domain, rest sourced from reference TRBV28 and TRBJ2-1, is DVKVTQSSRYLVKRTGEKVFLECVQDMDHENMFWYRQDPGLGLRLIYFSYDVKMKEKGDIPEGYSVSREKKERFSLILESASTNQTSMYLCASSQRRDRRYNEQFFGPGTRLTVL.

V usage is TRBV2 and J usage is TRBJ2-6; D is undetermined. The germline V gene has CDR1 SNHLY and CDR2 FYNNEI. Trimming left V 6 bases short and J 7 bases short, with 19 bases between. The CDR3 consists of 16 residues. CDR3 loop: CASSADGQAGANVLTF. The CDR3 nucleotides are TGTGCCAGCAGCGCCGACGGCCAGGCAGGAGCCAACGTCCTGACTTTC.

The CDR3 region is CAWSRGSYEQYF. The CDR3 bases are TGTGCCTGGAGTAGAGGATCCTACGAGCAGTACTTC. The chain recombines TRBV30 with TRBJ2-7; no clear D gene. Trimming took off 2 bases at V and 1 base at J, with 6 bases between the two ends. CDR1 and CDR2 from the germline V gene are GTSNPN and SVGIG (reference sequence). This CDR3 has 12 amino acids.

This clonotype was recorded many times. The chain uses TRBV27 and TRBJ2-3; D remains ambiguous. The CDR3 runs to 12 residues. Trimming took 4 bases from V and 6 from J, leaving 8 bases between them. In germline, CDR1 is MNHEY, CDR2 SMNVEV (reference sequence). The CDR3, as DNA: TGTGCCAGCAGTTCATTAGGTGATACGCAGTATTTT. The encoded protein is CASSSLGDTQYF.

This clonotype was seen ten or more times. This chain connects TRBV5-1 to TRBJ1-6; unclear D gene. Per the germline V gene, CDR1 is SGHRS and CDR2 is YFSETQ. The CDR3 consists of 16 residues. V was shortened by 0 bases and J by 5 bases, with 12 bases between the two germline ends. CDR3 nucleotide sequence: TGCGCCAGCAGCTTGGTGGTTGCAGGAGATAATTCACCCCTCCACTTT. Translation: CASSLVVAGDNSPLHF. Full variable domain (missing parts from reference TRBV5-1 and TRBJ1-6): KAGVTQTPRYLIKTRGQQVTLSCSPISGHRSVSWYQQTPGQGLQFLFEYFSETQRNKGNFPGRFSGRQFSNSRSEMNVSTLELGDSALYLCASSLVVAGDNSPLHFGNGTRLTVT.

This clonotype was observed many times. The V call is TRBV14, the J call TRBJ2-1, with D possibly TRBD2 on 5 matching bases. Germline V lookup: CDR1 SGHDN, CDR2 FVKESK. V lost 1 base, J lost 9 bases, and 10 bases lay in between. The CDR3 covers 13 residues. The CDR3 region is CASSQAGFGEQFF. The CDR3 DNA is TGTGCCAGCAGCCAAGCGGGGTTCGGTGAGCAGTTCTTC.

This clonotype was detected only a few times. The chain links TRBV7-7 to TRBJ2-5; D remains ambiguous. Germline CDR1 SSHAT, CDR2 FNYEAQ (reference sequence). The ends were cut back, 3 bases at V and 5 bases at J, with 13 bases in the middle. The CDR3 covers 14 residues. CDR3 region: CASSLGPPPETQYF. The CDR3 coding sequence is TGTGCCAGCAGCTTGGGCCCGCCACCGGAGACCCAGTACTTC.

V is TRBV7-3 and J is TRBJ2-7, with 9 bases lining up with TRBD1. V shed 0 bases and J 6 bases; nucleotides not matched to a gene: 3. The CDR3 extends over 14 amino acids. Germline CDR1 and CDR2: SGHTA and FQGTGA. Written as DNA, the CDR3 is TGTGCCAGCAGCTTAACGGGACAGGGAGGCGAGCAGTACTTC. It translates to CASSLTGQGGEQYF.

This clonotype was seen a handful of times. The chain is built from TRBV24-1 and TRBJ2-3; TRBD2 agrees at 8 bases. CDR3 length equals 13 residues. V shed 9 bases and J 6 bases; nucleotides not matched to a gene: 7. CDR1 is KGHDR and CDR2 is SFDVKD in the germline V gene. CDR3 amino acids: CATGRAGVDTQYF. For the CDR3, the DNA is TGTGCCACCGGACGAGCGGGAGTGGATACGCAGTATTTT.

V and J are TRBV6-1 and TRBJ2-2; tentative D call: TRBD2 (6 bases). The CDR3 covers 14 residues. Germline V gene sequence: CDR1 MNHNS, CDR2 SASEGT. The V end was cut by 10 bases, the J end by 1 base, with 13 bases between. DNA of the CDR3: TGTGCCATCCTCGAGGGACTGAACACCGGGGAGCTGTTTTTT. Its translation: CAILEGLNTGELFF.

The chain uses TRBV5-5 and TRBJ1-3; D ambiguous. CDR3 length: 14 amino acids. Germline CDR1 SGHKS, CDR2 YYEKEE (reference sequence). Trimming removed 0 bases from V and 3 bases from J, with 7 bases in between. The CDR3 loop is CASSLEGFGNTIYF. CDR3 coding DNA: TGTGCCAGCAGCTTGGAAGGGTTTGGAAACACCATATATTTT.

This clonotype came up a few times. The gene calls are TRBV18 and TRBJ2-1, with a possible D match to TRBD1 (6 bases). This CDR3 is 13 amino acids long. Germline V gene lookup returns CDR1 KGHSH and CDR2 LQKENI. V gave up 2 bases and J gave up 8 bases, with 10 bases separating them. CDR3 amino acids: CASSPLTGHEQFF. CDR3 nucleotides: TGTGCCAGCTCACCATTAACAGGGCATGAGCAGTTCTTC.

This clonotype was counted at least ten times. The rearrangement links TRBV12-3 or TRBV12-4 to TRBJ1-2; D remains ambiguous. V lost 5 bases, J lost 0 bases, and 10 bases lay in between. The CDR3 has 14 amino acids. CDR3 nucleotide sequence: TGTGCCAGCAGTAGGGCGGAGGCTAACTATGGCTACACCTTC. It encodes CASSRAEANYGYTF.

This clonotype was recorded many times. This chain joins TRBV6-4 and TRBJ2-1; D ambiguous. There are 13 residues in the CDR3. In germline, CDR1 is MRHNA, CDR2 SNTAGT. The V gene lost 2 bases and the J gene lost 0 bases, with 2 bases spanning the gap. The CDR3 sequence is CASSDGSYNEQFF. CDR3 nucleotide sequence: TGTGCCAGCAGTGACGGCTCCTACAATGAGCAGTTCTTC.

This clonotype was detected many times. The CDR3 nucleotides read TGTGCCAGCAGCTTCAGACTAGCGGGAGGATGGGATACGCAGTATTTT. It translates to CASSFRLAGGWDTQYF. The rearrangement joins TRBV5-4 to TRBJ2-3; 13 nucleotides agree with TRBD2. With V trimmed by 2 bases and J by 6 bases, 6 bases remained unmatched. The V gene's germline CDR1 is SGHNT and CDR2 YYREEE (reference sequence). This CDR3 has 16 amino acids.